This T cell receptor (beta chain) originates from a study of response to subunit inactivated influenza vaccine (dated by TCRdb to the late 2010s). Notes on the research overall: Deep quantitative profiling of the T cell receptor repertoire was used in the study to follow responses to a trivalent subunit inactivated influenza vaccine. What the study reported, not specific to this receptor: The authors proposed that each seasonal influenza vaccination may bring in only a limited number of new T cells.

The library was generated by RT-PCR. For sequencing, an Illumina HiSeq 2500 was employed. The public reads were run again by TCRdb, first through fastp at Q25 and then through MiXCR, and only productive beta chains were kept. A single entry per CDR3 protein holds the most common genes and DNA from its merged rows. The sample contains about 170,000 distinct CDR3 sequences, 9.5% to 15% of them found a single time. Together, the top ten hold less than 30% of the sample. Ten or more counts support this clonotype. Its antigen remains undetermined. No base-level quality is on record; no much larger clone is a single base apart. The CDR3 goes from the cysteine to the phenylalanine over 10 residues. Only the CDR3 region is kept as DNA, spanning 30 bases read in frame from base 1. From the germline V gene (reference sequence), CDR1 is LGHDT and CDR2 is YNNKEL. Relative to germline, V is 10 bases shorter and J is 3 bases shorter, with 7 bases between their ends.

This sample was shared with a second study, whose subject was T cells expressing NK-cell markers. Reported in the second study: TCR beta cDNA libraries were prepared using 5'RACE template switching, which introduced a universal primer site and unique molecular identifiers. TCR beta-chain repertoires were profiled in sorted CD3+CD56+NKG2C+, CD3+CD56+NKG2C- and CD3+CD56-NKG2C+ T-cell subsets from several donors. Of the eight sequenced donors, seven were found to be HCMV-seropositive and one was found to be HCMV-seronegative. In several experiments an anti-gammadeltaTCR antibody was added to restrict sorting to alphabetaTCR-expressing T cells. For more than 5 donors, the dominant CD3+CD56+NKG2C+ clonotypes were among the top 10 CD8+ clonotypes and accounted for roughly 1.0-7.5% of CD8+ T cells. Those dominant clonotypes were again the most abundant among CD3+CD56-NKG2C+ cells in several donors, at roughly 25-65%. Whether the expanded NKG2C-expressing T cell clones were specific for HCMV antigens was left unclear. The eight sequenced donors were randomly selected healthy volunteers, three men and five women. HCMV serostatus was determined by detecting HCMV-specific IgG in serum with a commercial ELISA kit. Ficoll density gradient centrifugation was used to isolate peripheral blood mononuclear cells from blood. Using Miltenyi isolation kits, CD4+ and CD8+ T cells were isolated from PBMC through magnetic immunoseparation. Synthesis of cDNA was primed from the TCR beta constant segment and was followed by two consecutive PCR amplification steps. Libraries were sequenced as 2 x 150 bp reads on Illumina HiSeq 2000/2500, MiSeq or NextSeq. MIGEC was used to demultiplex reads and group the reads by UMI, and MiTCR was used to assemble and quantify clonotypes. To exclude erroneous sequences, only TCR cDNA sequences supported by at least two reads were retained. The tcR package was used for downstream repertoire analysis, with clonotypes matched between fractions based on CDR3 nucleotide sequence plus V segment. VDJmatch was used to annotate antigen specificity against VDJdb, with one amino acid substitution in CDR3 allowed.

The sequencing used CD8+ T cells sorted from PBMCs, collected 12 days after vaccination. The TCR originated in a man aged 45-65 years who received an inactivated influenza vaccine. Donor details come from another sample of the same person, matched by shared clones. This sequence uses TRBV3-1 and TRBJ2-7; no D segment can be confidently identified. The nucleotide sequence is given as TGTGCCACCCCCGTCTACGAGCAGTACTTC. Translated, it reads CATPVYEQYF.